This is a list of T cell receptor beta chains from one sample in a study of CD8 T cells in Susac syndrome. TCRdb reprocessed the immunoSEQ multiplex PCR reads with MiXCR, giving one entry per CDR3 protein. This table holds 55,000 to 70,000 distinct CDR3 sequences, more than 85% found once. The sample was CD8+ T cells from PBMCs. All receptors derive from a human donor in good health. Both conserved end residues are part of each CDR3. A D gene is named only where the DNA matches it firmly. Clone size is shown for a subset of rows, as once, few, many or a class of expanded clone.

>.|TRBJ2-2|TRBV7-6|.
CASSLASERETRNTGELFF
TGTGCCAGCAGCTTGGCGTCTGAACGGGAAACTAGGAACACCGGGGAGCTGTTTTTT
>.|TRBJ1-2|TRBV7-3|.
CASSLTDGYGYTF
TGTGCCAGCAGCTTAACGGACGGGTATGGCTACACCTTC
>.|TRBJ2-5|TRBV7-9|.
CASSPTGEPQETQYF
TGTGCCAGCAGCCCGACGGGGGAACCCCAAGAGACCCAGTACTTC
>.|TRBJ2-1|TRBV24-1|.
CATSYSARNEQFF
TGTGCCACCAGTTATTCCGCTAGGAATGAGCAGTTCTTC
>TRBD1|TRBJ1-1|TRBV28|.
CASRLQGAGAFF
TGTGCCAGCAGGCTTCAGGGGGCCGGAGCTTTCTTT
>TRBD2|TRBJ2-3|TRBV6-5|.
CASSWGLAGGTDTQYF
TGTGCCAGCAGTTGGGGACTAGCGGGGGGCACAGATACGCAGTATTTT
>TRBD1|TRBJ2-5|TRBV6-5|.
CASTRTGPFDETQYF
TGTGCCAGCACCCGGACAGGGCCCTTTGACGAGACCCAGTACTTC
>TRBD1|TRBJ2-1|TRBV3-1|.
CASSSQGTLRYNEQFF
TGTGCCAGCAGCTCACAGGGGACCTTAAGATACAATGAGCAGTTCTTC
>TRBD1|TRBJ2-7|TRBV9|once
CASSGGPGTGYEQYF
TGTGCCAGCAGCGGGGGGCCCGGGACAGGGTACGAGCAGTACTTC
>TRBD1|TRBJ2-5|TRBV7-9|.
CASSPGTGGETQYF
TGTGCCAGCAGCCCAGGGACAGGGGGAGAGACCCAGTACTTC
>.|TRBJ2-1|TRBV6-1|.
CASSEVRLPHEQFF
TGTGCCAGCAGTGAAGTCCGTCTCCCCCACGAGCAGTTCTTC
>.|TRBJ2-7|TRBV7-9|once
CASELVGSGSYEQYF
TGTGCCAGCGAGCTAGTAGGGTCGGGCTCCTACGAGCAGTACTTC
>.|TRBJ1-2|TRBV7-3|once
CASSPDLNYGYTF
TGTGCCAGCAGCCCAGACCTTAACTATGGCTACACCTTC
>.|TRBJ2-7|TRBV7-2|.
CASSLPWDPEESYEQYF
TGTGCCAGCAGCTTACCCTGGGACCCCGAGGAGTCCTACGAGCAGTACTTC
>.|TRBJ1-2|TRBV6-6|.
CASSYPDTHYGYTF
TGTGCCAGCAGTTATCCAGACACTCACTATGGCTACACCTTC
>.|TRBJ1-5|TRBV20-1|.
CSAGTRDYSNQPQHF
TGCAGTGCCGGCACCAGGGATTATAGCAATCAGCCCCAGCATTTT
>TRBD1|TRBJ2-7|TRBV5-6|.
CASSLGTGTYEQYF
TGTGCCAGCAGCTTGGGGACAGGGACCTACGAGCAGTACTTC
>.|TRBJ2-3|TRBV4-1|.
CASSQDPRGDTQYF
TGCGCCAGCAGCCAAGACCCCAGGGGAGATACGCAGTATTTT
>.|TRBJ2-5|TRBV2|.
CASSEWEVRQETQYF
TGTGCCAGCAGTGAATGGGAAGTTAGACAAGAGACCCAGTACTTC
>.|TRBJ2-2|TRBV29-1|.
CSVGPVDTGELFF
TGCAGCGTTGGTCCGGTGGACACCGGGGAGCTGTTTTTT
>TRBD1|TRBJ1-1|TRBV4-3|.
CASSPDRGHDTEAFF
TGCGCCAGCAGCCCGGACAGGGGGCATGACACTGAAGCTTTCTTT
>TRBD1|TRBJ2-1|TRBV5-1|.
CASSSQGNEQFF
TGCGCCAGCAGCTCACAGGGGAATGAGCAGTTCTTC
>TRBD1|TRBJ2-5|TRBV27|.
CASWNRGRRETQYF
TGTGCCAGCTGGAACAGGGGGCGACGAGAGACCCAGTACTTC
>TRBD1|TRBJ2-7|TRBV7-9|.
CASSPWDRVDEQYF
TGTGCCAGCAGCCCGTGGGACAGGGTCGACGAGCAGTACTTC
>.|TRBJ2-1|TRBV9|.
CASSVLEDYNEQFF
TGTGCCAGCAGCGTATTAGAGGACTACAATGAGCAGTTCTTC
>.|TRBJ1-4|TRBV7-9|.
CASSGAGRANEKLFF
TGTGCCAGCAGCGGCGCAGGAAGAGCTAATGAAAAACTGTTTTTT
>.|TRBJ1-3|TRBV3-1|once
CASSQRPGTSLGNTIYF
TGTGCCAGCAGCCAACGCCCCGGGACATCCCTGGGAAACACCATATATTTT
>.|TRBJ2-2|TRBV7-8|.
CASLNTGELFF
TGTGCCAGCTTAAATACCGGGGAGCTGTTTTTT
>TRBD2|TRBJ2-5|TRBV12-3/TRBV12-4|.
CASTPGRGQETQYF
TGTGCCAGCACCCCGGGGAGGGGCCAAGAGACCCAGTACTTC
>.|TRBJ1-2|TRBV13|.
CASSLDRDYYGYTF
TGTGCCAGCAGCTTAGACAGGGACTACTATGGCTACACCTTC
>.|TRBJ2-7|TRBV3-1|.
CASSQDQFLSYEQYF
TGTGCCAGCAGCCAAGATCAGTTCCTCTCCTACGAGCAGTACTTC
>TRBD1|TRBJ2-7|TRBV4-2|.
CASSQTTGTVSYEQYF
TGTGCCAGCAGCCAGACTACCGGGACAGTCTCCTACGAGCAGTACTTC
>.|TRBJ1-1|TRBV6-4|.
CASSTTLNTEAFF
TGTGCCAGCAGTACGACTCTGAACACTGAAGCTTTCTTT
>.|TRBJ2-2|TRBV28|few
CASSLGNTGELFF
TGTGCCAGCAGTTTAGGGAACACCGGGGAGCTGTTTTTT
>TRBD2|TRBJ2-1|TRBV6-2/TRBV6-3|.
CASTFTARGNDEQFF
TGTGCCAGCACCTTTACCGCGCGGGGGAACGATGAGCAGTTCTTC
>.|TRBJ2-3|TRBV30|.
CAWSPGIDRIF
TGTGCCTGGAGTCCCGGGATCGACAGGATCTTT
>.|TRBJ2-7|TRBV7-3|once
CASSLGGQSSYEQYF
TGTGCCAGCAGCCTGGGGGGACAGAGCTCCTACGAGCAGTACTTC
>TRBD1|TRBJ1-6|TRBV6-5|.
CASSSTTGDYNSPLHF
TGTGCCAGCAGTTCCACGACAGGGGACTATAATTCACCCCTCCACTTT
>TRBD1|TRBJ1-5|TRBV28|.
CASSLTGGAYQPQHF
TGTGCCAGCAGTTTGACAGGGGGCGCGTACCAGCCCCAGCATTTT
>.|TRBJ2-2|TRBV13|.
CASSLGIGELFF
TGTGCCAGCAGTCTAGGAATCGGGGAGCTGTTTTTT
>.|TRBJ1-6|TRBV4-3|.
CASSQDIFGGSPLHF
TGCGCCAGCAGCCAAGATATATTCGGGGGTTCACCCCTCCACTTT
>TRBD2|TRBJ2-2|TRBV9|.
CASSAPSGVTGELFF
TGTGCCAGCAGCGCACCTAGCGGAGTTACCGGGGAGCTGTTTTTT
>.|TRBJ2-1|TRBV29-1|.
CSGTGDSFYEQFF
TGCAGCGGGACGGGGGACTCCTTCTATGAGCAGTTCTTC
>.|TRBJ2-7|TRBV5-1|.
CASRPQGLIYEQYF
TGCGCCAGCAGGCCCCAGGGACTTATCTACGAGCAGTACTTC
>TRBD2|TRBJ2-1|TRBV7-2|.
CASSLGAGGTGQEQFF
TGTGCCAGCAGCTTAGGTGCGGGGGGGACGGGACAGGAGCAGTTCTTC
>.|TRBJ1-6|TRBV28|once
CASSSAEVHF
TGTGCCAGCAGTTCGGCCGAAGTCCACTTT
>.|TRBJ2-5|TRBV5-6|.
CASSLAASETQYF
TGTGCCAGCAGCTTGGCCGCATCGGAGACCCAGTACTTC
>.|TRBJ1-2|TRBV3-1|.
CASSQEGRGDYGYTF
TGTGCCAGCAGCCAAGAGGGTAGGGGGGACTATGGCTACACCTTC
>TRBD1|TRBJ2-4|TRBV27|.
CASSLQGAGNIQYF
TGTGCCAGCAGTCTACAGGGGGCCGGGAACATTCAGTACTTC
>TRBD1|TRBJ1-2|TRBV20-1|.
CSAVQQGVYGYTF
TGCAGTGCTGTACAACAGGGGGTCTATGGCTACACCTTC
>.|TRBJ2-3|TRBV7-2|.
CASSLVLEPFQYF
TGTGCCAGCAGCTTAGTGCTGGAACCCTTTCAGTATTTT
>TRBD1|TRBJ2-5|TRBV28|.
CASSEPGQGWAETQYF
TGTGCCAGCAGTGAACCGGGACAGGGTTGGGCGGAGACCCAGTACTTC
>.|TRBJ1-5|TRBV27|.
CASSPNWRDYSNQPQHF
TGTGCCAGCAGTCCCAATTGGCGGGATTATAGCAATCAGCCCCAGCATTTT
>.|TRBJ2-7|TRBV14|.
CASSQYRASYEQYF
TGTGCCAGCAGCCAATACAGGGCCTCCTACGAGCAGTACTTC